Reported below is one TCR beta chain. Preparation of the TCRbeta library used unique molecular identifiers. TCRdb analysed the PCR reads with MiXCR anew, one entry per CDR3 protein. Of about 240,000 distinct CDR3 sequences in the sample, around 12% were seen once. This sample was included in a study of T-cell reconstitution after alpha-beta-depleted transplantation in children. The CDR3 consists of 17 residues. Germline values: CDR1 SGHDT, CDR2 YYEEEE. Trimming took off 7 bases at V and 0 bases at J, with 22 bases between the two ends. Sequencing was performed on PBMCs from the stem cell graft donor, taken from the stem cell graft. This TCR was recovered from a human donor who donated a stem cell graft to a child with acute lymphoblastic leukemia. This chain connects TRBV5-6 to TRBJ2-5; D may correspond to TRBD1 or TRBD2 (5 bases each). The CDR3 spells CASGSGETAPYQETQYF. CDR3 bases: TGTGCCAGCGGCTCCGGGGAGACAGCCCCGTACCAAGAGACCCAGTACTTC.